One sample yielded the 27 T cell receptor beta chains listed below, sequenced in a study of blood T cell repertoires in COVID-19. The table came from immunoSEQ multiplex PCR; TCRdb's copy has only in-frame clones and leaves some out. This sample carries 100,000 or so clones, just under 80% of them seen once, and the ten largest clones take under 35%. Sequencing used peripheral blood. These receptors originate from a man aged 70 or older with active or convalescent COVID-19.

This chain links TRBV6-1 with TRBJ2-3; a possible D gene is TRBD1 (5 bases). The germline V gene has CDR1 MNHNS and CDR2 SASEGT. With 1 base removed from V and 1 base from J, the gap between germline ends came to 12 bases. The CDR3 runs to 16 residues. The CDR3 spells CASSEVKGLGTDTQYF. As DNA, the CDR3 is TGTGCCAGCAGTGAAGTGAAGGGGCTGGGCACAGATACGCAGTATTTT.

The chain carries TRBV2 and TRBJ2-5, with D perhaps matching TRBD2 (5 bases). Germline lookup yields CDR1 SNHLY and CDR2 FYNNEI. The CDR3 loop spans 13 amino acids. V shed 1 base and J shed 3 bases, with 6 bases lying between them. The CDR3 DNA reads as TGTGCCAGCAGTGAAGTAGCGAAAGAGACCCAGTACTTC. This sequence encodes CASSEVAKETQYF.

This clone was seen ten or more times. The chain couples TRBV6-6 to TRBJ1-2; TRBD1 might be the D (6 bases). CDR3 length: 15 amino acids. V lost 6 bases and J lost 7, with 21 bases in between. Germline loops: CDR1 MNHNY, CDR2 SVGAGI (reference sequence). The CDR3 bases are TGTGCCAGCAGAACGACCTCCGGGGGGGGCGGTGGCTACACCTTC. Protein product: CASRTTSGGGGGYTF.

The CDR3 nucleotides read TGTGCCAGCAGCTTATCGGGACAGGGAGGCTATGGCTACACCTTC. It codes for CASSLSGQGGYGYTF. This chain uses TRBV7-2 with TRBJ1-2; 9 bases are shared with TRBD1. CDR1 is SGHTA and CDR2 is FQGNSA in the germline V gene. The CDR3 runs to 15 residues. V shed 2 bases, J shed 4 bases, and the junction held 5 bases outside the gene matches.

The rearrangement links TRBV5-1 to TRBJ2-2; the D gene is possibly TRBD2 (6 bases). Germline values: CDR1 SGHRS, CDR2 YFSETQ. V was pared by 3 bases and J by 1 base, with 13 bases between. This CDR3 spans 16 amino acids. The CDR3 spells CASSWQLAGNTGELFF. In nucleotides, the CDR3 is TGCGCCAGCAGCTGGCAACTAGCCGGGAACACCGGGGAGCTGTTTTTT.

The gene calls are TRBV12-3 or TRBV12-4 and TRBJ2-7, with TRBD1 matching 11 bases. The V segment lost 8 bases and the J segment 6 bases; nucleotides outside the gene matches: 3. CDR3 length equals 12 residues. CDR3 in DNA: TGTGCCAGCCTCGGGACAGGGGGCGAGCAGTACTTC. This encodes CASLGTGGEQYF.

The chain is built from TRBV19 and TRBJ1-2; no firm D call. The CDR3 runs to 16 residues. Looked up from germline, CDR1 is LNHDA and CDR2 is SQIVND (reference sequence). The V end was cut by 3 bases, the J end by 5 bases, with 19 bases between. The chain's CDR3 is CASSMVVFAGEYGYTF. The CDR3 coding sequence is TGTGCCAGTAGTATGGTAGTCTTCGCGGGCGAGTATGGCTACACCTTC.

This chain links TRBV27 with TRBJ1-2; D gene ambiguous. This CDR3 has 13 residues. Germline V gene sequence: CDR1 MNHEY, CDR2 SMNVEV (reference sequence). Trimming shortened V by 8 bases and J by 6 bases, and 16 bases separated the two germline ends. CDR3 amino acids: CASAQSDGDGYTF. In DNA, the CDR3 is TGTGCCAGCGCGCAATCGGACGGGGATGGCTACACCTTC.

V is TRBV4-3 and J is TRBJ1-1; 9 nucleotides align to TRBD1. The germline V gene has CDR1 LGHNA and CDR2 YSLEER. Trimming removed 0 bases from V and 0 bases from J; junction bases left unmatched: 5. The CDR3 has 17 residues. CDR3 nucleotides: TGCGCCAGCAGCCAAGATCGGCGGACAGGGGTGAACACTGAAGCTTTCTTT. Encoded protein: CASSQDRRTGVNTEAFF.

The table lists this clone with a few counts. V is TRBV4-1 and J is TRBJ2-3, with 8 positions matching TRBD1. Germline V CDR1 and CDR2: MGHRA, YSYEKL. This CDR3 has 20 amino acids. The V and J ends lost 1 base and 1 base, in that order; junction bases with no gene match: 16. The CDR3 spells CASSQVLFRTGTRRTDTQYF. The DNA of the CDR3 is TGCGCCAGCAGCCAAGTCTTGTTTCGGACAGGGACCCGCCGCACAGATACGCAGTATTTT.

Here the CDR3 reads CASSGGTGLSYEQYF. DNA for the CDR3: TGTGCCAGCAGCGGAGGGACAGGGCTCTCCTACGAGCAGTACTTC. This rearrangement joins TRBV7-2 to TRBJ2-7; 9 bases match TRBD1. The germline V gene has CDR1 SGHTA and CDR2 FQGNSA. This CDR3 region has 15 residues. With V trimmed by 5 bases and J by 0 bases, 5 bases remained unmatched. Supplemented by reference TRBV7-2 and TRBJ2-7, the full variable domain reads GAGVSQSPSNKVTEKGKDVELRCDPISGHTALYWYRQSLGQGLEFLIYFQGNSAPDKSGLPSDRFSAERTGGSVSTLTIQRTQQEDSAVYLCASSGGTGLSYEQYFGPGTRLTVT.

This clone was picked up a small number of times. The chain recombines TRBV3-1 (or the pseudogene TRBV3-2) with TRBJ2-2; TRBD1 aligns across 8 bases. CDR3 length: 15 amino acids. V lost 6 bases, J lost 7 bases, and 10 bases stayed unmatched. Germline values: CDR1 LGHDT, CDR2 YNNKEL (reference sequence). The CDR3 sequence: CASRKTGVAGGELFF. The CDR3 DNA reads TGTGCCAGCAGGAAGACAGGGGTTGCTGGCGGGGAGCTGTTTTTT.

The chain employs TRBV4-2 and TRBJ2-7, with 8 bases aligning to TRBD2. The V and J ends lost 0 bases and 6 bases, in that order; junction bases with no gene match: 10. CDR1 is LGHNA, CDR2 YNFKEQ, per germline. This CDR3 is 16 amino acids long. The CDR3 sequence: CASSQEGGGLGIEQYF. CDR3 in DNA: TGTGCCAGCAGCCAAGAAGGTGGGGGACTAGGTATCGAGCAGTACTTC.

The chain links TRBV2 to TRBJ1-6; D unresolved. CDR3 length: 10 residues. The V end was cut by 4 bases, the J end by 12 bases, with 4 bases between. Germline assignment: CDR1 SNHLY and CDR2 FYNNEI. The DNA for the CDR3 is TGTGCCAGCAGTGCGGGACCCCTCCACTTT. This codes for CASSAGPLHF. The full variable domain, completed using reference TRBV2 and TRBJ1-6, is EPEVTQTPSHQVTQMGQEVILRCVPISNHLYFYWYRQILGQKVEFLVSFYNNEISEKSEIFDDQFSVERPDGSNFTLKIRSTKLEDSAMYFCASSAGPLHFGNGTRLTVT.

The chain employs TRBV7-3 and TRBJ2-3; TRBD2 agrees at 12 bases. V dropped 5 bases and J dropped 4; count of bases not matched to a gene: 13. Germline V gene lookup returns CDR1 SGHTA and CDR2 FQGTGA. This CDR3 is 18 amino acids long. The CDR3, as DNA: TGTGCCAGCAGCCCCTACCTTAGACTAGCGGGAGTGGCAGATACGCAGTATTTT. Amino acids: CASSPYLRLAGVADTQYF.

The CDR3 region has the DNA TGTGCCAGCGCGAGGGAAACCTACGAGCAGTACTTC. Translating gives CASARETYEQYF. The rearrangement links TRBV3-1 (or the pseudogene TRBV3-2) to TRBJ2-7; D perhaps matches TRBD2 (5 bases). The V gene lost 8 bases and the J gene lost 2 bases, with 10 bases spanning the gap. Germline CDR1 reads LGHDT; CDR2 reads YNNKEL (reference sequence). This CDR3 is built from 12 residues.

The chain joins TRBV10-3 to TRBJ2-7; 10 bases line up with TRBD1. V trimming: 0 bases; J trimming: 13 bases; junction bases outside the gene matches: 9. Germline CDR1 and CDR2: ENHRY and SYGVKD. CDR3 length: 14 residues. This chain's CDR3 is CAISESGQGGIPYF. The CDR3 DNA reads as TGTGCCATCAGTGAGTCCGGACAGGGGGGGATTCCCTACTTC.

This clone was seen a few times. The chain carries TRBV28 and TRBJ1-6; no clear D. There are 12 residues in the CDR3. Trimming removed 3 bases at V and 5 bases at J, with 2 bases between. CDR1 and CDR2 from the germline V gene are MDHEN and SYDVKM. CDR3 protein: CASSFNNSPLHF. The CDR3 DNA reads TGTGCCAGCAGTTTCAATAATTCACCCCTCCACTTT.

The chain combines TRBV3-1 (or the pseudogene TRBV3-2) with TRBJ2-1; no clear D gene. This CDR3 spans 12 amino acids. Germline values: CDR1 LGHDT, CDR2 YNNKEL (reference sequence). Trimming pared 4 bases from V and 6 bases from J, leaving 7 bases between. CDR3 in amino acids: CASSLFSNEQFF. The CDR3 DNA reads as TGTGCCAGCAGCCTGTTCAGCAATGAGCAGTTCTTC.

V usage is TRBV5-1 and J usage is TRBJ2-5; D perhaps matches TRBD1 (7 bases). Germline CDR1 and CDR2: SGHRS and YFSETQ. V was pared by 0 bases and J by 2 bases, with 14 bases between. This CDR3 is 16 amino acids long. The CDR3 DNA sequence: TGCGCCAGCAGCTTGGCCGGGGGACAGCGTCAAGAGACCCAGTACTTC. This sequence encodes CASSLAGGQRQETQYF.

This chain joins TRBV11-2 and TRBJ1-2, with D tentatively TRBD1 (6 bases). This CDR3 has 16 amino acids. CDR1 and CDR2 from the germline V gene are SGHAT and FQNNGV. Trimming pared 5 bases from V and 5 bases from J, leaving 21 bases between. CDR3 nucleotide sequence: TGTGCCAGCAGCCCCCGAGGTGGGGGGGGCGCATATGGCTACACCTTC. Protein product: CASSPRGGGGAYGYTF. The full variable domain, with the rest looked up from reference TRBV11-2 and TRBJ1-2, is EAGVAQSPRYKIIEKRQSVAFWCNPISGHATLYWYQQILGQGPKLLIQFQNNGVVDDSQLPKDRFSAERLKGVDSTLKIQPAKLEDSAVYLCASSPRGGGGAYGYTFGSGTRLTVV.

V usage is TRBV7-2 and J usage is TRBJ2-7; tentative D call: TRBD2 (7 bases). V was shortened by 3 bases and J by 1 base, with 13 bases between the two germline ends. The CDR3 contains 15 residues. Germline CDR1 and CDR2: SGHTA and FQGNSA. CDR3 in amino acids: CASSLSRGGSYEQYF. The CDR3 coding sequence is TGTGCCAGCAGCTTGTCTAGGGGGGGGTCCTACGAGCAGTACTTC. Full variable domain (outside the CDR3, taken from reference TRBV7-2 and TRBJ2-7): GAGVSQSPSNKVTEKGKDVELRCDPISGHTALYWYRQSLGQGLEFLIYFQGNSAPDKSGLPSDRFSAERTGGSVSTLTIQRTQQEDSAVYLCASSLSRGGSYEQYFGPGTRLTVT.

This chain uses TRBV11-2 with TRBJ1-1; TRBD1 matches 9 bases. This CDR3 region has 17 residues. V trimming: 2 bases; J trimming: 6 bases; junction bases outside the gene matches: 13. Germline V lookup: CDR1 SGHAT, CDR2 FQNNGV. The CDR3: CASSLRTGADLSAEAFF. The CDR3 nucleotides are TGTGCCAGCAGCTTAAGGACAGGGGCGGATCTAAGTGCTGAAGCTTTCTTT.

V usage is TRBV27 and J usage is TRBJ1-5; a possible D gene is TRBD1 (6 bases). Looked up from germline, CDR1 is MNHEY and CDR2 is SMNVEV (reference sequence). The V gene lost 4 bases and the J gene lost 0 bases, with 13 bases spanning the gap. CDR3 length: 16 amino acids. The CDR3 coding sequence is TGTGCCAGCAGTTCCGCTGGGACACTTAGCAATCAGCCCCAGCATTTT. Translated: CASSSAGTLSNQPQHF.

The chain uses TRBV6-2 or TRBV6-3 and TRBJ2-7, with 9 bases lining up with TRBD1. V was pared by 5 bases and J by 2 bases, with 10 bases of the junction left unmatched. CDR3 length: 16 amino acids. Germline CDR1 reads MNHEY; CDR2 reads SVGEGT. CDR3 bases: TGTGCCAGCAGTAACCCCCGGGACAGGGTAGCCTACGAGCAGTACTTC. It codes for CASSNPRDRVAYEQYF.

The chain uses TRBV7-6 and TRBJ2-2, with a weak D call TRBD1 (7 bases). Trimming cost V 5 bases and J 3 bases, with 16 bases left between them. In germline, CDR1 is SGHVS, CDR2 FNYEAQ. The CDR3 consists of 16 residues. Written as DNA, the CDR3 is TGTGCCAGCAGCGCTCAGGGGGGCTCGGACACCGGGGAGCTGTTTTTT. Amino acid sequence: CASSAQGGSDTGELFF. The full variable domain, its missing parts supplied by reference TRBV7-6 and TRBJ2-2, is GAGVSQSPRYKVTKRGQDVALRCDPISGHVSLYWYRQALGQGPEFLTYFNYEAQQDKSGLPNDRFSAERPEGSISTLTIQRTEQRDSAMYRCASSAQGGSDTGELFFGEGSRLTVL.

This chain joins TRBV14 and TRBJ2-3, with a weak D call TRBD1 (5 bases). This CDR3 is 14 amino acids long. V was trimmed by 3 bases and J by 6 bases, leaving 13 bases between them. CDR1 and CDR2 from the germline V gene are SGHDN and FVKESK. The CDR3 region has the DNA TGTGCCAGCAGCCAGCAGGGCTGGAGTGATACGCAGTATTTT. Its protein product is CASSQQGWSDTQYF.